The rows below give T cell receptor beta chains drawn from one sample of a study of shared clonotypes between healthy human individuals. TCRdb keeps only in-frame clones here, not all; method: immunoSEQ multiplex PCR. Of 1.6 million or so clones listed, around 98.5% are singletons. The sample consisted of naive CD4+ T cells sorted from blood. The source of these receptors is a man aged 25 to 40 in good health. Each CDR3 is given with its conserved first and last residue. D genes are given only for firm matches. Only part of the rows carry a size: once, few, many, or a class if the clone is expanded.

TRBD2 | NA | 16 | TRBJ2-2 | TRBV5-1 | TGCGCCAGCAGCGGGGGGACTAGCGGAGTCACCGGGGAGCTGTTTTTT | CASSGGTSGVTGELFF
NA | NA | 14 | TRBJ1-2 | TRBV7-2 | TGTGCCAGCAGCTTAACCCACGTGGGCTATGGCTACACCTTC | CASSLTHVGYGYTF
NA | once | 14 | TRBJ2-3 | TRBV6-5 | TGTGCCAGCAGTATCGTGGAGAACACAGATACGCAGTATTTT | CASSIVENTDTQYF
TRBD2 | NA | 17 | TRBJ2-2 | TRBV9 | TGTGCCAGCAGCGTAGCTGGGCGCGGGAGAATCGCCGGGGAGCTGTTTTTT | CASSVAGRGRIAGELFF
NA | NA | 14 | TRBJ1-4 | TRBV2 | TGTGCCAGCAGTGAACAAGATTTGAATGAAAAACTGTTTTTT | CASSEQDLNEKLFF
NA | NA | 13 | TRBJ2-1 | TRBV9 | TGTGCCAGCAGCGTGACTGTCTACAATGAGCAGTTCTTC | CASSVTVYNEQFF
TRBD2 | NA | 16 | TRBJ2-6 | TRBV19 | TGTGCCAGTAGGCGGGGGACCACGACTGGGGCCAACGTCCTGACTTTC | CASRRGTTTGANVLTF
TRBD1 | NA | 19 | TRBJ2-1 | TRBV5-1 | TGCGCCAGCAGCTTTCTGGGACAGGGAAGCGGACGCTCCTACAATGAGCAGTTCTTC | CASSFLGQGSGRSYNEQFF
TRBD1 | NA | 16 | TRBJ1-3 | TRBV13 | TGTGCCAGCAGTTCCTCCGGGACAGGGCTTGGAAACACCATATATTTT | CASSSSGTGLGNTIYF
TRBD1 | NA | 14 | TRBJ1-4 | TRBV7-2 | TGTGCCAGCAGCTTAGACAGGGGAGACGAAAAACTGTTTTTT | CASSLDRGDEKLFF
NA | few | 14 | TRBJ2-7 | TRBV5-4 | TGTGCCAGCAGCATGGACACTAGCTCCTACGAGCAGTACTTC | CASSMDTSSYEQYF
NA | NA | 14 | TRBJ1-4 | TRBV5-4 | TGTGCCAGCAGCGCTGACACGTCTAATGAAAAACTGTTTTTT | CASSADTSNEKLFF
TRBD1 | NA | 18 | TRBJ2-7 | TRBV18 | TGTGCCAGCTCACCACCCCCCGGACAGGGGGCGCGGTGGCTCGAGCAGTACTTC | CASSPPPGQGARWLEQYF
NA | NA | 13 | TRBJ1-5 | TRBV7-2 | TGTGCCAGCAGCTTAATTTCGAATCAGCCCCAGCATTTT | CASSLISNQPQHF
NA | NA | 17 | TRBJ1-4 | TRBV5-1 | TGCGCCAGCAGCTTGCTATCGTTAACAGCAACTAATGAAAAACTGTTTTTT | CASSLLSLTATNEKLFF
NA | NA | 14 | TRBJ2-7 | TRBV19 | TGTGCCAGTAGTGCCCGGACAGCCCGCTACGAGCAGTACTTC | CASSARTARYEQYF
TRBD2 | NA | 14 | TRBJ2-7 | TRBV7-6 | TGTGCCAGCAGTCAACCCGTAGCGGGAGCCGAGCAGTACTTC | CASSQPVAGAEQYF
NA | NA | 14 | TRBJ1-5 | TRBV15 | TGTGCCACCAGCAAAGGGGCAGGCAATCAGCCCCAGCATTTT | CATSKGAGNQPQHF
TRBD2 | NA | 16 | TRBJ2-7 | TRBV5-5 | TGTGCCAGCAGCATGGGACTAGCGGGCCTCTCCTACGAGCAGTACTTC | CASSMGLAGLSYEQYF
NA | NA | 13 | TRBJ2-5 | TRBV11-2 | TGTGCCAGCAGCTTAGGCAGGAAAGAGACCCAGTACTTC | CASSLGRKETQYF
TRBD2 | once | 15 | TRBJ2-3 | TRBV18 | TGTGCCAGCTCACTAACGACTAGCAGTACAGATACGCAGTATTTT | CASSLTTSSTDTQYF
TRBD1 | NA | 14 | TRBJ1-1 | TRBV9 | TGTGCCAGCAGCTTTCAGGGGGCCGGCACTGAAGCTTTCTTT | CASSFQGAGTEAFF
TRBD1 | NA | 14 | TRBJ2-5 | TRBV2 | TGTGCCAGCACGCATCGGACAGGGGAGGAGACCCAGTACTTC | CASTHRTGEETQYF
TRBD1 | NA | 13 | TRBJ2-7 | TRBV6-4 | TGTGCCAGCAGTACAGGGGGCGCCTACGAGCAGTACTTC | CASSTGGAYEQYF
NA | NA | 17 | TRBJ2-1 | TRBV4-3 | TGCGCCAGCAGCCAAGAAGGTCCGGGGGTCCCCTACAATGAGCAGTTCTTC | CASSQEGPGVPYNEQFF
NA | NA | 13 | TRBJ1-1 | TRBV28 | TGTGCCAGCAGTCTACAGGGAGGCACTGAAGCTTTCTTT | CASSLQGGTEAFF
NA | NA | 14 | TRBJ1-2 | TRBV2 | TGTGCCAGCCGGGGGAGGGTAGATAACTATGGCTACACCTTC | CASRGRVDNYGYTF
TRBD2 | NA | 14 | TRBJ2-7 | TRBV5-4 | TGTGCCAGCAGCTCCTGGGGAGGGCGGTACGAGCAGTACTTC | CASSSWGGRYEQYF
NA | NA | 15 | TRBJ2-7 | TRBV5-6 | TGTGCCAGCAGCTTGGGTGGCAGGTATAACTACGAGCAGTACTTC | CASSLGGRYNYEQYF
TRBD1 | NA | 20 | TRBJ1-5 | TRBV19 | TGTGCCAGTAGATCGATCGCGGGACAGGGGTCTCGGGTGAAGAATCAGCCCCAGCATTTT | CASRSIAGQGSRVKNQPQHF
TRBD1 | NA | 14 | TRBJ2-3 | TRBV5-1 | TGCGCCAGCAGACGGACAGGGGGCACAGATACGCAGTATTTT | CASRRTGGTDTQYF
TRBD1 | NA | 15 | TRBJ2-7 | TRBV14 | TGTGCCAGCAGCCAAGCGGACAGGGGTCTGTACGAGCAGTACTTC | CASSQADRGLYEQYF
NA | NA | 16 | TRBJ1-4 | TRBV7-9 | TGTGCCAGCAGCTTAGAAGGTCAGGGTGTCAATGAAAAACTGTTTTTT | CASSLEGQGVNEKLFF
NA | NA | 14 | TRBJ1-2 | TRBV5-1 | TGCGCCAGCAGCTTGGCCGCCGAAATCTATGGCTACACCTTC | CASSLAAEIYGYTF
NA | NA | 14 | TRBJ1-2 | TRBV4-3 | TGCGCCAGCAGCCAAGACGGGGGGAGCGATGGCTACACCTTC | CASSQDGGSDGYTF
NA | NA | 14 | TRBJ2-7 | TRBV30 | TGTGCCTGGAGTCGGCTAGCATTTTACCACGAGCAGTACTTC | CAWSRLAFYHEQYF
TRBD2 | NA | 15 | TRBJ2-7 | TRBV15 | TGTGCCACCAGCAAGGGACTAGTCAACAGCTACGAGCAGTACTTC | CATSKGLVNSYEQYF
TRBD1 | NA | 16 | TRBJ2-5 | TRBV7-6 | TGTGCCAGCAGCTTGGGCCCCCAGGGGGCAAAGGAGACCCAGTACTTC | CASSLGPQGAKETQYF
NA | NA | 15 | TRBJ1-1 | TRBV6-5 | TGTGCCAGCACTAACCGTGGCGGATTGAACACTGAAGCTTTCTTT | CASTNRGGLNTEAFF
NA | once | 15 | TRBJ2-5 | TRBV19 | TGTGCCAGTAGTATTCGGCCAGGGGGGACCCGGACCCAGTACTTC | CASSIRPGGTRTQYF
NA | NA | 13 | TRBJ1-5 | TRBV9 | TGTGCCAGCAGCGTAAGATGGGATCAGCCCCAGCATTTT | CASSVRWDQPQHF
NA | NA | 15 | TRBJ1-2 | TRBV27 | TGTGCCAGCAGTGCCCTGGGGCAGACTAACTATGGCTACACCTTC | CASSALGQTNYGYTF
TRBD1 | NA | 16 | TRBJ1-5 | TRBV6-6 | TGTGCCAGCAGTTATTCAGGGGGGAATAGCAATCAGCCCCAGCATTTT | CASSYSGGNSNQPQHF
TRBD1 | NA | 15 | TRBJ2-2 | TRBV30 | TGTGCCTGGAGTTCCCGGGACAGGGTAACCGGGGAGCTGTTTTTT | CAWSSRDRVTGELFF
NA | NA | 16 | TRBJ2-7 | TRBV28 | TGTGCCAGCAGTTTATCGGGCAGCGAGTGGGCGTACGAGCAGTACTTC | CASSLSGSEWAYEQYF
NA | NA | 15 | TRBJ1-5 | TRBV5-1 | TGCGCCAGCAGCTTAGGACAACTGAGCAATCAGCCCCAGCATTTT | CASSLGQLSNQPQHF
NA | NA | 14 | TRBJ1-5 | TRBV18 | TGTGCCAGCTCACGTTACGTCAGACAAAGGGCCCAGCATTTT | CASSRYVRQRAQHF
NA | NA | 13 | TRBJ1-2 | TRBV19 | TGTGCCAGTAGTATCGACAGATACTATGGCTACACCTTC | CASSIDRYYGYTF
TRBD1 | NA | 16 | TRBJ2-3 | TRBV5-1 | TGCGCCAGCAGCTTAACGGGACAGGGGCGATGGGATACGCAGTATTTT | CASSLTGQGRWDTQYF
TRBD2 | NA | 13 | TRBJ2-7 | TRBV28 | TGTGCCAGCACCGGGGGACTAACCTACGAGCAGTACTTC | CASTGGLTYEQYF
TRBD2 | NA | 15 | TRBJ2-7 | TRBV19 | TGTGCCAGTAGTTACCAGACTAGCGGGATAGCCGAGCAGTACTTC | CASSYQTSGIAEQYF
NA | NA | 13 | TRBJ1-4 | TRBV28 | TGTGCCAGCAGTTTAGGCGGCCTTGAAAAACTGTTTTTT | CASSLGGLEKLFF
TRBD1 | once | 13 | TRBJ1-2 | TRBV6-4 | TGTGCCAGCACCGAAGGGGGCGGTAATGGCTACACCTTC | CASTEGGGNGYTF
NA | few | 14 | TRBJ1-5 | TRBV6-5 | TGTGCCAGCAGTAGGAGCAGGGGCGATCAGCCCCAGCATTTT | CASSRSRGDQPQHF
NA | NA | 15 | TRBJ1-5 | TRBV2 | TGTGCCAGCAGTGAAGAGGCAGGGTGGGATCAGCCCCAGCATTTT | CASSEEAGWDQPQHF
NA | NA | 14 | TRBJ1-2 | TRBV18 | TGTGCCAGCTCAACGAAGCAAGGGGAAGGAGGCTACACCTTC | CASSTKQGEGGYTF